The sequence of this T cell receptor (beta chain) was determined in a study of T cells after yellow fever vaccination. The CDR3 is made up of 14 amino acids. Germline V gene lookup returns CDR1 SGHVS and CDR2 FQNEAQ. The germline V and J ends were trimmed by 2 bases and 3 bases, with 10 bases remaining between them. This clonotype appeared a few times. Each CDR3 protein gets one entry after TCRdb re-called the 5' RACE reads with MiXCR. The sample has 450,000 to 550,000 distinct CDR3 sequences, 19% seen once. J is TRBJ2-5 and V is TRBV7-8; D is unclear. This sample comprised PBMCs, obtained 15 days after the yellow fever booster vaccination. This TCR was recovered from a man younger than 45 who received the YFV17D yellow fever vaccine. The chain's CDR3 is CASSLQLPEETQYF. DNA of the CDR3: TGTGCCAGCAGCTTACAGTTACCGGAAGAGACCCAGTACTTC.